The 21 T cell receptor beta chains given below trace back to one sample, sequenced in a study of T cells in women clearing cervical HPV infection. This table comes from immunoSEQ multiplex PCR, and its TCRdb copy is limited to in-frame clones, with some not included. The repertoire table contains about 18,000 clones. Sample: blood buffy coat. The receptors originated from a woman aged 18-70 years with a cervical HPV16 infection that either progressed to CIN3+ or cleared (not recorded which).

Comments on this clone: Read data end 3 residues before the CDR3 end; the end is taken from the germline J gene. The chain couples TRBV29-1 to TRBJ2-7; the D gene is possibly TRBD2 (5 bases). Deletions cut 4 bases from V and 1 base from J, with 11 bases between. The length of the CDR3 is 13 residues. CDR1 and CDR2 (germline): SQVTM, ANQGSEA. The chain's CDR3 is CSVGRTQSYEQYF. CDR3 bases read: TGCAGCGTTGGAAGGACTCAGTCCTACGAG.

With respect to this clone: Sequencing ends 3 residues short of the CDR3 end; the germline J gene provides the rest. This chain connects TRBV18 to TRBJ1-2; D may be TRBD1 (5 bases). The CDR3 consists of 14 residues. CDR1 and CDR2 (germline): KGHSH, LQKENI. The CDR3: CASSPGGIRNDYTF. The sequenced part of the CDR3 DNA is TGTGCCAGCTCACCAGGGGGGATCAGGAATGAC.

To note about this clone: The CDR3 end lies 3 residues beyond the end of the read and is filled in from the germline J gene. The chain has TRBV7-2 and TRBJ2-3; TRBD1 matches 8 bases. Trimming at V came to 5 bases and at J to 4 bases, leaving 8 bases not matched to a gene. Germline assignment: CDR1 SGHTA and CDR2 FQGNSA. The length of the CDR3 is 15 residues. The CDR3 DNA, read in part, is TGTGCCAGCAGCCTTTTCAGGGGGCGGTCAGATACG. Its protein product is CASSLFRGRSDT. The entire CDR3 reads CASSLFRGRSDTQYF.

With regard to this clone: The read is 3 residues too short to cover the CDR3 end, so that end is filled in from the germline J gene. J is TRBJ2-3 and V is TRBV11-2; D may correspond to TRBD1 or TRBD2 (5 bases each). Germline V gene lookup returns CDR1 SGHAT and CDR2 FQNNGV. V was trimmed by 2 bases and J by 2 bases, leaving 11 bases between them. CDR3 length equals 15 residues. The part of the CDR3 DNA that was read is TGTGCCAGCAGCTTATCAGGGAGAGTCACAGATACG. This gives the protein CASSLSGRVTDT. The entire CDR3 protein reads CASSLSGRVTDTQYF.

The CDR3 DNA, read in part, is TGTGCCAGCAGTTTAGGGGACAGACTTAATGAAAAA. Protein product: CASSLGDRLNEK. From start to end, the CDR3 is CASSLGDRLNEKLFF. The chain carries TRBV28 and TRBJ1-4, with 7 bases aligning to TRBD1. Read data end 3 residues before the CDR3 end; the end is taken from the germline J gene. The ends lost 2 bases at V and 4 bases at J; junction bases unmatched: 4. The length of the CDR3 is 15 residues. CDR1 is MDHEN and CDR2 is SYDVKM in the germline V gene.

As to this clone: The CDR3 end lies 3 residues beyond the end of the read and is filled in from the germline J gene. The chain has TRBV7-6 and TRBJ1-2; D not resolved. The length of the CDR3 is 17 residues. Per the germline V gene, CDR1 is SGHVS and CDR2 is FNYEAQ. The sequenced part of the CDR3 DNA is TGTGCCAGCAGCTTAGATTTTAGCCGAAGCTCCTACAATGAC. Encoded protein: CASSLDFSRSSYND. The whole CDR3 sequence reads CASSLDFSRSSYNDYTF.

Remarks on this clone: The CDR3 end is not reached by the read, which stops 3 residues before it; the germline J gene fills it in. This chain connects TRBV2 to TRBJ2-7; weak D call: TRBD1 (6 bases). Germline lookup yields CDR1 SNHLY and CDR2 FYNNEI. The ends were cut back, 4 bases at V and 3 bases at J, with 16 bases in the middle. The CDR3 extends over 15 amino acids. The CDR3 bases that were read are TGTGCCAGCAGTGGGGGGCAGGTCGGCTACTACGAG. Protein sequence: CASSGGQVGYYE. The whole CDR3 sequence is CASSGGQVGYYEQYF.

For this clone: The CDR3 end is not reached by the read, which stops 3 residues before it; the germline J gene fills it in. The chain uses TRBV7-9 and TRBJ2-5; 9 positions agree with TRBD1. Germline V gene data show CDR1 as SEHNR and CDR2 as FQNEAQ (reference sequence). The V segment lost 5 bases and the J segment 2 bases; nucleotides outside the gene matches: 6. The CDR3 contains 15 residues. CDR3 bases read: TGTGCCAGCAGCCCGGGACAGGGATTACAAGAGACC. It is translated as CASSPGQGLQET. The whole CDR3 sequence is CASSPGQGLQETQYF.

A remark on this clone: The read gets to within 3 residues of the CDR3 end, and the germline J gene fills in the rest. The chain uses TRBV30 and TRBJ1-5, with 12 bases identical to TRBD1. The J segment lost 0 bases and the V segment lost 5 bases, leaving 11 bases of the junction unmatched. The CDR3 sequence is 18 residues long. Germline CDR1 and CDR2: GTSNPN and SVGIG (reference sequence). CDR3 in amino acids: CAWSSPGQGAYSNQPQHF. The DNA read from the CDR3 is TGTGCCTGGTCGTCTCCGGGACAGGGGGCGTATAGCAATCAGCCC.

A word on this clone: Coverage ceases 3 residues before the CDR3 finishes, and the germline J gene fills in the end. The genes are TRBV5-1 and TRBJ2-5; D not certain. Germline V gives CDR1 SGHRS, CDR2 YFSETQ. The CDR3 spans 15 residues. V lost 0 bases and J 0 bases, leaving 9 bases between the germline ends. The CDR3 sequence: CASSLGLEYQETQYF. The DNA read from the CDR3 is TGCGCCAGCAGCTTGGGATTAGAGTACCAAGAGACC.

With regard to this clone: With the read ending 3 residues before the CDR3 end, the germline J gene is used to fill in that end. The chain links TRBV6-2 or TRBV6-3 to TRBJ1-1; the D gene is possibly TRBD1 (6 bases). The germline V and J ends were trimmed by 5 bases and 3 bases, with 13 bases remaining between them. The CDR3 length is 14 residues. CDR1 is MNHEY, CDR2 SVGEGT, per germline. CDR3 DNA, as far as it was read: TGTGCCAGCAGTCCCCCGGACAGATACACTGAA. It encodes CASSPPDRYTE. The entire CDR3 is CASSPPDRYTEAFF.

A remark on this clone: The CDR3 is cut off 3 residues early in the read; its end comes from the germline J gene. The rearrangement uses TRBV5-1 and TRBJ1-2; TRBD1 is a possible D gene (6 bases). V lost 0 bases and J 2 bases, leaving 11 bases between the germline ends. Per the germline V gene, CDR1 is SGHRS and CDR2 is YFSETQ. The CDR3 has 15 amino acids. This chain's CDR3 is CASSLDQGLNYGYTF. Incomplete CDR3 DNA: TGCGCCAGCAGCTTGGATCAGGGGCTCAACTATGGC.

Concerning this clone itself: The CDR3 goes on 3 residues after the read ends, and that part is filled in from the germline J gene. This chain connects TRBV7-9 to TRBJ1-2, with D maybe TRBD1 (5 bases). Germline-derived CDR1 and CDR2 are SEHNR and FQNEAQ (reference sequence). CDR3 length: 13 amino acids. The CDR3 sequence: CASSLPGNYDYTF. The sequenced CDR3 bases are TGTGCCAGCAGCTTACCAGGGAACTACGAC.

A word on this clone: Read coverage stops 3 residues before the CDR3 terminus; the germline J gene supplies the remainder. The chain is built from TRBV7-9 and TRBJ1-2; tentatively, D is TRBD1 (6 bases). The CDR3 runs 13 residues. Germline V gives CDR1 SEHNR, CDR2 FQNEAQ (reference sequence). The CDR3 DNA, read in part, is TGTGCCAGCAGCGTACAGGGTTATGAGGGC. Translation: CASSVQGYEG. The complete CDR3 reads CASSVQGYEGYTF.

About this clone itself: The read halts 3 residues ahead of the CDR3 end, with the missing end drawn from the germline J gene. The rearrangement joins TRBV7-9 to TRBJ1-1; 9 bases are a match to TRBD1. The CDR3 extends over 14 amino acids. CDR1 SEHNR and CDR2 FQNEAQ come from the germline V gene (reference sequence). V trimming: 5 bases; J trimming: 4 bases; junction bases outside the gene matches: 5. CDR3: CASSPQGAFTEAFF. The part of the CDR3 DNA that was read is TGTGCCAGCAGCCCACAGGGGGCATTCACTGAA.

With regard to this clone: The read ends 3 residues shy of where the CDR3 ends; the end is completed using the germline J gene. The genes are TRBV10-3 and TRBJ1-3; D possibly corresponds to TRBD1 (5 bases). The germline V and J ends were trimmed by 6 bases and 0 bases, with 18 bases remaining between them. The CDR3 extends over 17 amino acids. CDR1 is ENHRY and CDR2 is SYGVKD in the germline V gene. The CDR3: CAIRGDSAETSGNTIYF. Partial CDR3 DNA: TGTGCCATCAGAGGGGACTCGGCCGAAACCTCTGGAAACACC.

Remarks on this clone: The read gets to within 3 residues of the CDR3 end, and the germline J gene fills in the rest. This chain uses TRBV28 with TRBJ1-1, with D possibly being TRBD1 (5 bases). The CDR3 totals 15 residues. The germline V gene has CDR1 MDHEN and CDR2 SYDVKM. V was pared by 8 bases and J by 4 bases, with 20 bases between. The CDR3 here is CASLKSLGGSTEAFF. The sequenced part of the CDR3 DNA is TGTGCCAGCTTAAAGTCCCTTGGGGGGTCCACTGAA.

This clone is identified as medium-sized (0.01 to 0.1%) from frequency. The CDR3 is cut off 3 residues early in the read; its end comes from the germline J gene. This chain links TRBV12-5 with TRBJ2-3, with 11 bases aligning to TRBD1. Germline V CDR1 and CDR2: LGHNT, FRNRAP. V trimming: 6 bases; J trimming: 1 base; junction bases outside the gene matches: 12. The length of the CDR3 is 18 residues. The CDR3 protein is CASGSGQGVIVGTDTQYF. The covered CDR3 bases are TGTGCTAGTGGCTCGGGACAGGGGGTAATAGTGGGCACAGATACG.

Points on this clone: Germline and junction disagree at one end, which may indicate a read error. From the germline J gene comes the end of the CDR3, since the read stops 3 residues before it. The chain links TRBV7-7 to TRBJ2-3; a possible D gene is TRBD1 (6 bases). CDR1 is SSHAT and CDR2 is FNYEAQ in the germline V gene (reference sequence). The CDR3 extends over 14 amino acids. CDR3 sequence reads: CASSPGQLTDTQYF. Partial CDR3 DNA: TGTGCTAGCAGCCCTGGACAGCTAACAGATACG.

Remarks on this clone: Sequencing ends 3 residues short of the CDR3 end; the germline J gene provides the rest. V and J are TRBV2 and TRBJ1-2; D not resolved. V gave up 1 base and J gave up 0 bases, with 9 bases separating them. CDR1 is SNHLY and CDR2 is FYNNEI in the germline V gene. This CDR3 spans 15 amino acids. Incomplete CDR3 DNA: TGTGCCAGCAGTGAAGAACGTACAGCTAACTATGGC. It codes for CASSEERTANYG. The whole CDR3 protein reads CASSEERTANYGYTF.

A remark on this clone: The CDR3 extends 3 residues past the end of the read, so its final part is completed from the germline J gene. This chain links TRBV5-1 with TRBJ2-3; 15 bases are shared with TRBD2. Germline CDR1 reads SGHRS; CDR2 reads YFSETQ. The CDR3 contains 19 residues. The J segment lost 1 base and the V segment lost 4 bases, leaving 10 bases of the junction unmatched. Partial CDR3 DNA: TGCGCCAGCAGCCCCCTGGGACTAGCGGGGGGTATAGGCACAGATACG. The encoded protein is CASSPLGLAGGIGTDT. The entire CDR3 reads CASSPLGLAGGIGTDTQYF.